The rows below give T cell receptor beta chains drawn from one sample of a study of OX40 agonist ivuxolimab in advanced cancers. Only in-frame clones appear in the TCRdb table, and some are missing; sequencing was by immunoSEQ multiplex PCR. The top ten hold around 20% of the sample, which has 25,000 to 35,000 clones, approximately 88% seen once. Here the sequenced sample was CD4+ or CD8+ T cells sorted from blood, taken in a trial of the OX40 agonist ivuxolimab. These receptors were collected from an adult with an advanced solid tumor such as melanoma, head and neck, liver or kidney cancer. Each CDR3 is given with its conserved first and last residue. Fields, in order: D gene, clone size, V gene, J gene, CDR3 protein, CDR3 DNA. A D gene is named only where the DNA matches it firmly. Part of the rows lack a size; the others show once, few, many or a class for expanded clones.

D: -; size: -; V: TRBV11-1; J: TRBJ2-7; CDR3: CASSPGWPEQYF; DNA: TGTGCCAGCAGCCCCGGATGGCCCGAGCAGTACTTC
D: -; size: -; V: TRBV5-1; J: TRBJ1-1; CDR3: CASSFELPNTEAFF; DNA: TGCGCCAGCAGCTTCGAGCTTCCAAACACTGAAGCTTTCTTT
D: TRBD1; size: once; V: TRBV7-9; J: TRBJ2-1; CDR3: CASSSGGPYNEQFF; DNA: TGTGCCAGCAGCTCAGGGGGACCTTACAATGAGCAGTTCTTC
D: TRBD2; size: -; V: TRBV7-8; J: TRBJ2-3; CDR3: CASTLWGEGPADTQYF; DNA: TGTGCCAGCACCCTATGGGGGGAGGGCCCCGCAGATACGCAGTATTTT
D: -; size: -; V: TRBV15; J: TRBJ2-1; CDR3: CATDQSRSYNEQFF; DNA: TGTGCCACCGATCAGTCCCGCTCCTACAATGAGCAGTTCTTC
D: TRBD1; size: -; V: TRBV19; J: TRBJ1-4; CDR3: CASTKTGWDEKLFF; DNA: TGTGCCAGTACCAAGACAGGGTGGGATGAAAAACTGTTTTTT
D: -; size: medium-sized; V: TRBV2; J: TRBJ1-5; CDR3: CASSEVGGDQPQHF; DNA: TGTGCCAGCAGTGAGGTGGGGGGGGATCAGCCCCAGCATTTT
D: -; size: -; V: TRBV10-3; J: TRBJ2-7; CDR3: CAISESLETYEQYF; DNA: TGTGCCATCAGTGAGTCCCTAGAAACCTACGAGCAGTACTTC
D: -; size: medium-sized; V: TRBV30; J: TRBJ1-4; CDR3: CAWGVNGEKLFF; DNA: TGTGCCTGGGGAGTCAATGGGGAAAAACTGTTTTTT
D: TRBD1; size: -; V: TRBV7-9; J: TRBJ2-1; CDR3: CASSQPGTGIWSEQFF; DNA: TGTGCCAGCAGCCAACCAGGGACAGGGATCTGGAGTGAGCAGTTCTTC